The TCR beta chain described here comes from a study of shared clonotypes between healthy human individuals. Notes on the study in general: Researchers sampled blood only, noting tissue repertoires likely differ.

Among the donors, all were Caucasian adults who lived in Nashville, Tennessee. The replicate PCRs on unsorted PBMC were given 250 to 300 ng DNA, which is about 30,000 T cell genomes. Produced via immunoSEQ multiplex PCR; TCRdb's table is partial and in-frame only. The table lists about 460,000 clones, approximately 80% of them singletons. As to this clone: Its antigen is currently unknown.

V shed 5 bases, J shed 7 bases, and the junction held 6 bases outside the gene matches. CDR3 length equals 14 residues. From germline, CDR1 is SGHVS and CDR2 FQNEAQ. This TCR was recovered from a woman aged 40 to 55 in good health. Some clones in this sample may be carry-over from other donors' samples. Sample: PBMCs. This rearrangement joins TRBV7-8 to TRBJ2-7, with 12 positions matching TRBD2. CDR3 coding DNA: TGTGCCAGCAGCGACCGACTAGCGGGAGTTGAGCAGTACTTC. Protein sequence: CASSDRLAGVEQYF.